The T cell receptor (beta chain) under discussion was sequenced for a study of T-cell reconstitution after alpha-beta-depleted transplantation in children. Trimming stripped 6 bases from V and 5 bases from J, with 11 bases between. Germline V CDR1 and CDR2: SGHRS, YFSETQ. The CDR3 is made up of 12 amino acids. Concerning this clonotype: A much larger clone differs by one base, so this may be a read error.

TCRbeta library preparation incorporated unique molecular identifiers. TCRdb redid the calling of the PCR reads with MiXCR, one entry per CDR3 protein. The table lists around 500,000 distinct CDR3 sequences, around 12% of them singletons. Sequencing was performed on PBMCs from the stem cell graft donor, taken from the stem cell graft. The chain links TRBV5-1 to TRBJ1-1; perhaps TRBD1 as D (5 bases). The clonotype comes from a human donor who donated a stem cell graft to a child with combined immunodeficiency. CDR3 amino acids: CASMWGETEAFF. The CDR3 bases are TGCGCCAGCATGTGGGGGGAAACTGAAGCTTTCTTT. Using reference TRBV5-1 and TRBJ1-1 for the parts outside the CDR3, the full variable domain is KAGVTQTPRYLIKTRGQQVTLSCSPISGHRSVSWYQQTPGQGLQFLFEYFSETQRNKGNFPGRFSGRQFSNSRSEMNVSTLELGDSALYLCASMWGETEAFFGQGTRLTVV.